This T cell receptor beta chain was obtained from a study of OX40 agonist ivuxolimab in advanced cancers. Germline-derived CDR1 and CDR2 are MDHEN and SYDVKM. V was shortened by 3 bases and J by 0 bases, with 3 bases between the two germline ends. CDR3 length: 13 amino acids. Sequencing was performed with immunoSEQ multiplex PCR; in TCRdb, only in-frame clones are kept and a portion is missing. The data show approximately 77,000 clones, around 93% seen once. This receptor was identified in an adult with an advanced solid tumor such as melanoma, head and neck, liver or kidney cancer. The sample in question was CD4+ or CD8+ T cells sorted from blood, obtained in a trial of the OX40 agonist ivuxolimab. This chain links TRBV28 with TRBJ2-1; unclear D gene. The CDR3 nucleotides are TGTGCCAGCAGTTTGAACTCCTACAATGAGCAGTTCTTC. Protein product: CASSLNSYNEQFF.